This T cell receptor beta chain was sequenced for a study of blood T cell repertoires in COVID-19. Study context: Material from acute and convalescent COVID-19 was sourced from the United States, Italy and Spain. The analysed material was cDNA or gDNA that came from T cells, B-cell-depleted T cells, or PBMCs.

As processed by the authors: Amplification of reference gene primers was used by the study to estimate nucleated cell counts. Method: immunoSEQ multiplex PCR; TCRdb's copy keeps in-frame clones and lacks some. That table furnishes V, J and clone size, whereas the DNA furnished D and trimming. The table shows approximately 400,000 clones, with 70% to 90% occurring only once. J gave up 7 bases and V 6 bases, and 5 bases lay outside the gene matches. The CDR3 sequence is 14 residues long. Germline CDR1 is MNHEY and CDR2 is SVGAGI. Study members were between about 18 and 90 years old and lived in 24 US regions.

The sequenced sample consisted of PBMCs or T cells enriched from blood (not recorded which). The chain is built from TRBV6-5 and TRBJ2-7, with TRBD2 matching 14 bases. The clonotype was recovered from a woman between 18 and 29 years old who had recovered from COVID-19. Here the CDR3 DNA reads TGTGCCAGCAGGGCGGGACTAGCGGGGGTAGAGCAGTACTTC. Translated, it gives CASRAGLAGVEQYF.